The 26 T cell receptor beta chains below all came from one sample that was sequenced in a study of cytomegalovirus exposure and HLA in healthy donors. The PCR employed 60 Vbeta primers together with 13 Jbeta primers. Assay used: immunoSEQ multiplex PCR; TCRdb lists only in-frame clones, some missing. Of approximately 210,000 clones listed, about four fifths were seen once; the top ten hold 6%. Material for sequencing was PBMCs. Receptors originate from a man aged 35 to 55 in good health and CMV-seropositive.

The rearrangement joins TRBV5-1 to TRBJ2-1; 12 bases map to TRBD2. The CDR3 totals 15 residues. Per germline, CDR1 SGHRS and CDR2 YFSETQ. The ends lost 4 bases at V and 5 bases at J; junction bases unmatched: 4. CDR3: CASSHGLAGNNEQFF. CDR3 in DNA: TGCGCCAGCAGCCACGGACTAGCGGGAAACAATGAGCAGTTCTTC.

V and J are TRBV11-3 and TRBJ1-2; D perhaps matches TRBD1 (5 bases). From germline, CDR1 is SGHNT and CDR2 YENEEA. This CDR3 contains 15 residues. V was clipped by 1 base and J by 2 bases, with 11 bases between them. This CDR3 reads CASSLGQGKNYGYTF. DNA of the CDR3: TGTGCCAGCAGCTTAGGGCAGGGAAAGAACTATGGCTACACCTTC.

The J gene is TRBJ2-1, the V gene TRBV28, with a weak D call TRBD1 (6 bases). The germline CDR1 and CDR2 sequences are MDHEN and SYDVKM. V was pared by 3 bases and J by 9 bases, with 21 bases between. The CDR3 is made up of 16 amino acids. The CDR3 sequence: CASSFVGASSLGEQFF. The DNA for the CDR3 is TGTGCCAGCAGTTTTGTGGGGGCGTCTTCCCTTGGTGAGCAGTTCTTC. The full variable domain, completed using reference TRBV28 and TRBJ2-1, is DVKVTQSSRYLVKRTGEKVFLECVQDMDHENMFWYRQDPGLGLRLIYFSYDVKMKEKGDIPEGYSVSREKKERFSLILESASTNQTSMYLCASSFVGASSLGEQFFGPGTRLTVL.

The genes are TRBV6-6 and TRBJ2-7; TRBD1 is a possible D gene (9 bases). CDR3 length: 15 amino acids. V shed 6 bases and J shed 7 bases, with 22 bases lying between them. The germline V gene encodes CDR1 MNHNY and CDR2 SVGAGI (reference sequence). The DNA of the CDR3 is TGTGCCAGCAGCGGGGGGGGGACAGGGTCGAGTGAGCAGTACGTC. Translating gives CASSGGGTGSSEQYV.

DNA of the CDR3: TGTGCCAGCAGTACACTAGCGGGGAACTACGAGCAGTACTTC. Its protein is CASSTLAGNYEQYF. The chain couples TRBV2 to TRBJ2-7, with 10 bases aligning to TRBD2. Trimming removed 5 bases from V and 3 bases from J; junction bases left unmatched: 4. Germline assignment: CDR1 SNHLY and CDR2 FYNNEI. The CDR3 contains 14 residues.

Written as DNA, the CDR3 is TGTGCCAGCAGGGACAAGTCCTCTGGGGCCAACGTCCTGACTTTC. Translated, it gives CASRDKSSGANVLTF. This chain uses TRBV2 with TRBJ2-6, with a possible D match to TRBD1 (5 bases). In germline, CDR1 is SNHLY, CDR2 FYNNEI. The CDR3 is made up of 15 amino acids. V lost 6 bases, J lost 0 bases, and 9 bases lay in between.

The chain has TRBV7-8 and TRBJ2-5; TRBD2 matches 14 bases. Germline V CDR1 and CDR2: SGHVS, FQNEAQ. CDR3 length equals 16 residues. J lost 5 bases, V lost 7 bases, and 9 bases had no gene match. The CDR3 loop is CASTLGLAGVTETQYF. The CDR3 DNA sequence: TGTGCCAGCACCTTGGGACTAGCGGGAGTTACTGAGACCCAGTACTTC.

This clone was counted a few times. The chain links TRBV18 to TRBJ2-7; TRBD1 might be the D (6 bases). This CDR3 region has 13 residues. With 2 bases removed from V and 3 bases from J, the gap between germline ends came to 8 bases. Germline CDR1 and CDR2: KGHSH and LQKENI. The CDR3 loop reads CASSPRGNYEQYV. CDR3 nucleotides: TGTGCCAGCTCACCAAGGGGGAACTACGAGCAGTACGTC.

The chain uses TRBV2 and TRBJ2-7; TRBD1 aligns across 9 bases. Looked up from germline, CDR1 is SNHLY and CDR2 is FYNNEI. Trimming removed 6 bases from V and 2 bases from J; junction bases left unmatched: 14. There are 17 residues in the CDR3. This CDR3 reads CASRRGLVGTGTYEQYV. As DNA, the CDR3 is TGTGCCAGCAGGAGGGGTTTGGTTGGGACAGGGACCTACGAGCAGTACGTC.

This chain uses TRBV30 with TRBJ1-1; D is possibly TRBD1 (5 bases). CDR1 and CDR2 from the germline V gene are GTSNPN and SVGIG (reference sequence). The V end lost 7 bases, the J end lost 10 bases, and 16 bases lay between the germline ends. The CDR3 sequence is 11 residues long. This CDR3 is CASARQLRAFF. The CDR3, as DNA: TGTGCCTCTGCTAGACAGTTACGAGCTTTCTTT.

J is TRBJ2-7 and V is TRBV27; D gene ambiguous. From germline, CDR1 is MNHEY and CDR2 SMNVEV (reference sequence). CDR3 length: 9 amino acids. CDR3 residues: CASSLSACV. Written as DNA, the CDR3 is TGTGCCAGCAGTTTAAGTGCCTGCGTC.

The chain has TRBV30 and TRBJ1-4, with D perhaps matching TRBD1 (6 bases). Germline values: CDR1 GTSNPN, CDR2 SVGIG (reference sequence). V was shortened by 1 base and J by 5 bases, with 17 bases between the two germline ends. The CDR3 consists of 16 residues. CDR3 sequence (DNA): TGTGCCTGGAGTGGACAGTGGCGGGGGCCAAATGAAAAACTGTTTTTT. This gives the protein CAWSGQWRGPNEKLFF.

J is TRBJ1-2 and V is TRBV6-5; TRBD1 matches 8 bases. Germline V gives CDR1 MNHEY, CDR2 SVGAGI. The CDR3 is 14 amino acids. Trimming at V came to 2 bases and at J to 8 bases, leaving 7 bases not matched to a gene. In DNA, the CDR3 is TGTGCCAGCAGTTACGCGGACAGGGCCGGCGGCTACACCTTC. It codes for CASSYADRAGGYTF.

For this clone: The junction and the germline gene differ at one end; a read error may be behind it. Other nucleotide sequences from this sample produce the same CDR3. The chain is built from TRBV18 and TRBJ1-1, with 7 bases aligning to TRBD1. The CDR3 covers 13 residues. The germline CDR1 and CDR2 sequences are KGHSH and LQKENI. The CDR3 DNA reads TGCGCCAGCTCACAAGGACAGGCCACTGAAGCTTTCTTT. Translation: CASSQGQATEAFF.

The CDR3 region is CASSLTREMEQFF. The DNA for the CDR3 is TGTGCCAGCAGCTTAACGCGGGAGATGGAGCAGTTCTTC. The chain has TRBV7-3 and TRBJ2-1; TRBD2 agrees at 7 bases. Trimming took 0 bases from V and 10 from J; bases not matched to a gene: 3. The CDR3 contains 13 residues. Germline CDR1 is SGHTA and CDR2 is FQGTGA. Using reference TRBV7-3 and TRBJ2-1 for the parts outside the CDR3, the full variable domain is GAGVSQTPSNKVTEKGKYVELRCDPISGHTALYWYRQSLGQGPEFLIYFQGTGAADDSGLPNDRFFAVRPEGSVSTLKIQRTERGDSAVYLCASSLTREMEQFFGPGTRLTVL.

The V call is TRBV7-9, the J call TRBJ1-2; TRBD1 matches at 8 bases. J lost 4 bases, V lost 7 bases, and 2 bases had no gene match. Germline loops: CDR1 SEHNR, CDR2 FQNEAQ (reference sequence). The CDR3 has 12 residues. CDR3 coding DNA: TGTGCCAGCACTCAGGGGGCCTATGGCTACACCTTC. Protein: CASTQGAYGYTF. Filled out from reference TRBV7-9 and TRBJ1-2, the complete variable domain reads DTGVSQNPRHKITKRGQNVTFRCDPISEHNRLYWYRQTLGQGPEFLTYFQNEAQLEKSRLLSDRFSAERPKGSFSTLEIQRTEQGDSAMYLCASTQGAYGYTFGSGTRLTVV.

This chain uses TRBV5-1 with TRBJ1-1; no firm D call. V was shortened by 4 bases and J by 0 bases, with 13 bases between the two germline ends. Germline V gene sequence: CDR1 SGHRS, CDR2 YFSETQ. This CDR3 contains 15 residues. The chain's CDR3 is CASSGGLIMNTEAFF. The CDR3 nucleotides are TGCGCCAGCAGCGGCGGACTTATTATGAACACTGAAGCTTTCTTT.

This rearrangement joins TRBV27 to TRBJ2-3; 7 bases fit TRBD2. Germline CDR1 MNHEY, CDR2 SMNVEV (reference sequence). V dropped 5 bases and J dropped 1; count of bases not matched to a gene: 3. The CDR3 totals 14 residues. CDR3 nucleotide sequence: TGTGCCAGCAGTCCTGGACTAGGCACAGATACGCAGTATTTT. It specifies CASSPGLGTDTQYF.

J is TRBJ1-1 and V is TRBV18; D gene uncertain. Germline V gene data show CDR1 as KGHSH and CDR2 as LQKENI. The V end was cut by 6 bases, the J end by 1 base, with 9 bases between. The CDR3 totals 13 residues. CDR3 nucleotide sequence: TGTGCCAGCTCGGAGGTTAGGAACACTGAAGCTTTCTTT. Translated, it gives CASSEVRNTEAFF.

This clone was counted a few times. Compared with germline, one end of the junction differs, possibly owing to a read error. The rearrangement uses TRBV2 and TRBJ2-1; 13 nucleotides line up with TRBD2. CDR3 length: 18 amino acids. Germline assignment: CDR1 SNHLY and CDR2 FYNNEI. In nucleotides, the CDR3 is TGTGCCAGCAGACCTACGACTAGCGGGAGGCTTGTTGACAATGGGCAGTTCTTC. Protein sequence: CASRPTTSGRLVDNGQFF.

The chain couples TRBV21-1 to TRBJ1-1; the D call in the table, TRBD1, was not verified against the DNA. TRBV21-1 is shown as a pseudogene. The CDR3 totals 16 residues. The CDR3 loop is CASSTGQGEKNTEAFF. The CDR3 DNA reads TGTGCCAGCAGCACCGGACAGGGGGAGAAAAACACTGAAGCTTTCTTT.

A few counts support this clone. The chain is built from TRBV7-8 and TRBJ2-1, with D unresolved. The CDR3 has 13 residues. In germline, CDR1 is SGHVS, CDR2 FQNEAQ. V gave up 5 bases and J gave up 7 bases, with 12 bases separating them. Here the CDR3 reads CASSPPSRNEQFF. Here the CDR3 DNA reads TGTGCCAGCAGCCCCCCCTCACGGAATGAGCAGTTCTTC.

About this clone: Other DNA sequences of this sample code for an identical CDR3. The chain has TRBV5-1 and TRBJ1-5, with 7 bases identical to TRBD1. The CDR3 is 15 amino acids. CDR1 is SGHRS, CDR2 YFSETQ, per germline. The J segment lost 1 base and the V segment lost 0 bases, leaving 1 base of the junction unmatched. CDR3 coding DNA: TGCGCCAGCAGCTTGGAAGGGGGCAGCAATCAGCCCCAGCATTTT. Residues: CASSLEGGSNQPQHF.

This chain joins TRBV5-6 and TRBJ2-5; D is possibly TRBD2 (7 bases). The CDR3 is 16 amino acids. Trimming cost V 2 bases and J 4 bases, with 18 bases left between them. Germline loops: CDR1 SGHDT, CDR2 YYEEEE. In DNA, the CDR3 is TGTGCCAGCAGCTTTATACGTGGGGGGGCCGTAGAGACCCAGTACTTC. It specifies CASSFIRGGAVETQYF.

The V call is TRBV7-9, the J call TRBJ2-5; D is possibly TRBD2 (6 bases). V gave up 5 bases and J gave up 5 bases, with 21 bases separating them. Looked up from germline, CDR1 is SEHNR and CDR2 is FQNEAQ (reference sequence). This CDR3 has 16 residues. The CDR3 sequence: CASSPSGGSGWETQYF. In nucleotides, the CDR3 is TGTGCCAGCAGCCCATCAGGAGGGAGTGGATGGGAGACCCAGTACTTC.

The chain uses TRBV9 and TRBJ1-1; D might be TRBD1 (6 bases). Germline V CDR1 and CDR2: SGDLS, YYNGEE. The ends were cut back, 7 bases at V and 11 bases at J, with 18 bases in the middle. The CDR3 is made up of 12 amino acids. The CDR3 DNA is TGTGCCAGCTCAACCGCAGGGGACCCGGCTTTCTTT. It yields the protein CASSTAGDPAFF.